This TCR beta chain emerged from a study of identical twins. Study-wide points: Models underestimated how often monozygotic twins shared out-of-frame TCR alpha. Excess twin sharing in beta out-of-frame sequences was weaker. The same donors were not followed; conclusions instead depended on cross-sectional statistical analysis. Analyses of zero insertions could, in part, be confounded by invariant MAIT and iNKT cells.

Regarding this clonotype: Its antigen is not known. Germline is not matched at one junction end, which may reflect a read error.

Per the germline V gene, CDR1 is SGHNT and CDR2 is YYREEE (reference sequence). The CDR3 consists of 15 residues. In TCRdb, the 5' RACE reads were re-called with MiXCR into one record per CDR3 protein. This repertoire shows approximately 220,000 distinct CDR3 sequences, around 8.1% found once; its top ten account for more than 1.5%. These data also featured in a second study, about yellow fever vaccine responses in identical twins.

Source material: memory (CD45RO+) T cells sorted from blood. This rearrangement joins TRBV5-4 to TRBJ2-1; D call uncertain. The TCR sequence derives from a young woman in good health. CDR3 sequence reads: CASSFRRSSYTEQFF. As DNA, the CDR3 is TGTGCCAGCAGCTTCCGGCGCAGTTCCTACACTGAGCAGTTCTTC.